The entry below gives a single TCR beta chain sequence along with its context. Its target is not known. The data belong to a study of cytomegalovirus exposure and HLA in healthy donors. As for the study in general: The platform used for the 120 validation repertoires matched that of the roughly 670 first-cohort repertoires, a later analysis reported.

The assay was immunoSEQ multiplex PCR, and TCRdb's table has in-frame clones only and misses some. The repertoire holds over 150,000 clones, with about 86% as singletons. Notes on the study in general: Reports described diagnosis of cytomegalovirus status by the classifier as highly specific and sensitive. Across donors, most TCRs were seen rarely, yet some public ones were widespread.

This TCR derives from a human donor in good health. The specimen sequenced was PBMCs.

The CDR3: CAWTRTGGQPQHF. CDR3 bases: TGTGCCTGGACACGGACAGGGGGACAGCCCCAGCATTTT. The chain has TRBV30 and TRBJ1-5; 10 positions match TRBD1. CDR3 size: 13 residues. V shed 4 bases and J 7 bases; nucleotides not matched to a gene: 4. Per germline, CDR1 GTSNPN and CDR2 SVGIG (reference sequence).